Shown below are 8 T cell receptor beta chains from a single sample sequenced in a study of blood T cells in healthy people across ages. Primed by a sample-barcoded 5' primer and a J-beta primer mix, a second PCR proceeded for about 7 to 11 cycles. From the 5' RACE reads, TCRdb called clonotypes with MiXCR, one entry per CDR3 protein. This sample has about a million distinct CDR3 sequences; roughly half occur once, and the top ten carry 20% to 25%. The specimen sequenced was blood. Every receptor here comes from a woman aged 55-69 years in good health.

The chain combines TRBV4-1 with TRBJ1-1; 8 nucleotides match TRBD1. The CDR3 extends over 16 amino acids. V was pared by 4 bases and J by 7 bases, with 14 bases of the junction left unmatched. CDR1 and CDR2 from the germline V gene are MGHRA and YSYEKL. The CDR3: CASSRVGTGGISEAFF. The CDR3, as DNA: TGCGCCAGCAGCCGGGTTGGAACAGGGGGTATTAGTGAAGCTTTCTTT.

This clonotype appeared a few times. The chain employs TRBV12-3 or TRBV12-4 and TRBJ1-2, with 8 nucleotides matching TRBD1. The trim removed 6 bases at V and 2 bases at J, leaving 11 bases unmatched. The CDR3 is 16 residues long. The CDR3 sequence is CASSRLGQVLNYGYTF. In nucleotides, the CDR3 is TGTGCCAGCAGCCGACTGGGACAGGTTTTGAACTATGGCTACACCTTC.

CDR3 coding DNA: TGTGCCAGCAGCAGAAGGGGACACGGGCAGTACTTC. As protein: CASSRRGHGQYF. The chain has TRBV6-5 and TRBJ2-4, with D perhaps matching TRBD1 (6 bases). The V end was cut by 6 bases, the J end by 13 bases, with 16 bases between. Germline lookup yields CDR1 MNHEY and CDR2 SVGAGI. The CDR3 loop spans 12 amino acids.

The sample holds a few counts of this clonotype. The chain combines TRBV7-2 with TRBJ1-2; 9 bases are a match to TRBD1. This CDR3 spans 15 amino acids. V shed 3 bases and J 7 bases; nucleotides not matched to a gene: 9. The germline V gene encodes CDR1 SGHTA and CDR2 FQGNSA. The CDR3, as DNA: TGTGCCAGCAGCTTCCAGGGACAGGGTATAGGTGGCTACACCTTC. This sequence encodes CASSFQGQGIGGYTF.

This clonotype was seen a handful of times. The CDR3 DNA reads as TGTGCCAGCAGCGTAGCCTCTAGCGGGAGCTGGTACGAGCAGTACTTC. It translates to CASSVASSGSWYEQYF. The V and J genes are TRBV9 and TRBJ2-7; TRBD2 matches at 10 bases. Germline-derived CDR1 and CDR2 are SGDLS and YYNGEE. The CDR3 runs 16 residues. Losses at the gene ends were 0 bases for V and 4 bases for J; bases not matched to a gene: 7. Complete variable domain (other parts from reference TRBV9 and TRBJ2-7): DSGVTQTPKHLITATGQRVTLRCSPRSGDLSVYWYQQSLDQGLQFLIQYYNGEERAKGNILERFSAQQFPDLHSELNLSSLELGDSALYFCASSVASSGSWYEQYFGPGTRLTVT.

The chain links TRBV7-9 to TRBJ1-5, with TRBD1 as a possible D gene (5 bases). The CDR3 loop spans 15 amino acids. Deletions cut 7 bases from V and 0 bases from J, with 13 bases between. Germline CDR1 SEHNR, CDR2 FQNEAQ (reference sequence). CDR3 coding DNA: TGTGCCAGCAATCCACAGGAGTTTAGCAATCAGCCCCAGCATTTT. Its translation is CASNPQEFSNQPQHF.

The chain combines TRBV6-5 with TRBJ2-1; no clear D gene. Germline assignment: CDR1 MNHEY and CDR2 SVGAGI. The CDR3 contains 11 residues. Trimming pared 6 bases from V and 8 bases from J, leaving 8 bases between. The DNA for the CDR3 is TGTGCCAGCAGGCGAGGCGATGAGCAGTTCTTC. It is translated as CASRRGDEQFF.

The chain carries TRBV12-3 or TRBV12-4 and TRBJ2-3; tentatively, D is TRBD1 (5 bases). CDR3 size: 14 residues. The V gene lost 6 bases and the J gene lost 2 bases, with 12 bases spanning the gap. Here the CDR3 reads CASRGRGHTDTQYF. In nucleotides, the CDR3 is TGTGCCAGCAGGGGTAGGGGTCACACAGATACGCAGTATTTT.